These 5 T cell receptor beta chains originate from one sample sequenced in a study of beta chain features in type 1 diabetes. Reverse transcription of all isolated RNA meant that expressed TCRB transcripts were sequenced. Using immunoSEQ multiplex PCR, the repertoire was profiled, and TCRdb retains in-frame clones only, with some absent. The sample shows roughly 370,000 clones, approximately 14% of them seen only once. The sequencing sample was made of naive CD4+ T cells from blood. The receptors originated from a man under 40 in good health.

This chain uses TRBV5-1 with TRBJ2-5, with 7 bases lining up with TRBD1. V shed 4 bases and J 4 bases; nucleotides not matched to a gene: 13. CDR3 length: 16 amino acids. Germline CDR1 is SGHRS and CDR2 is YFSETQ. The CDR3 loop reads CASSHPSGTAGETQYF. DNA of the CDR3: TGCGCCAGCAGCCACCCTTCCGGGACAGCCGGAGAGACCCAGTACTTC.

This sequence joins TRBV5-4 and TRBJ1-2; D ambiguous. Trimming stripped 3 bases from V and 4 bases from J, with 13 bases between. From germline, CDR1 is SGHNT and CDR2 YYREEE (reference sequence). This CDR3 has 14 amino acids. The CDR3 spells CASSWEVNSYGYTF. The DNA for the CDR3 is TGTGCCAGCAGCTGGGAGGTAAACAGCTATGGCTACACCTTC.

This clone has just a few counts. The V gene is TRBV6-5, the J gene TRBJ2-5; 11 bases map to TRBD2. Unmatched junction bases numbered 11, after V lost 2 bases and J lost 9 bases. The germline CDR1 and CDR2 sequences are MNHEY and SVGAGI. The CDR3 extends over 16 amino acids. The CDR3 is CASSYGMGLADRAQYF. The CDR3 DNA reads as TGTGCCAGCAGTTACGGGATGGGACTAGCGGACCGCGCCCAGTACTTC.

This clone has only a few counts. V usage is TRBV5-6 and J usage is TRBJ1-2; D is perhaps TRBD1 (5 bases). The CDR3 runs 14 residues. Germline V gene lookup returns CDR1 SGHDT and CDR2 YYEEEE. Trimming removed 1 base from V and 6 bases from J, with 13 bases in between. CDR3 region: CASSLSGSSNGYTF. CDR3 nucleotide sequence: TGTGCCAGCAGCTTGTCAGGGTCGAGCAATGGCTACACCTTC. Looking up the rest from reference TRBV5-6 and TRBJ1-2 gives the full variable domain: DAGVTQSPTHLIKTRGQQVTLRCSPKSGHDTVSWYQQALGQGPQFIFQYYEEEERQRGNFPDRFSGHQFPNYSSELNVNALLLGDSALYLCASSLSGSSNGYTFGSGTRLTVV.

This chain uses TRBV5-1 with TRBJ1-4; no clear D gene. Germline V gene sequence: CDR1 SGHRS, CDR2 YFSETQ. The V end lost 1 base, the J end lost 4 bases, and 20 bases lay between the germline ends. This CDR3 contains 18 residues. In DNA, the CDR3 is TGCGCCAGCAGCTTGTTTGGGGAAATGGCGACCGGTAATGAAAAACTGTTTTTT. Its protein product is CASSLFGEMATGNEKLFF. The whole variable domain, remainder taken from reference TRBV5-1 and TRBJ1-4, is KAGVTQTPRYLIKTRGQQVTLSCSPISGHRSVSWYQQTPGQGLQFLFEYFSETQRNKGNFPGRFSGRQFSNSRSEMNVSTLELGDSALYLCASSLFGEMATGNEKLFFGSGTQLSVL.